Listed below are T cell receptor beta chains from one sample, sequenced in a study of beta chain features in type 1 diabetes. Clones were read by immunoSEQ multiplex PCR, and TCRdb kept only the in-frame ones, dropping some. The sample has 150,000 to 200,000 clones, approximately 8.4% seen once. Sequenced sample: central memory CD4+ T cells from blood. Source of these receptors: a woman under 30 in good health. Each CDR3 is given with its conserved first and last residue. Each record gives: D gene, CDR3 length, clone size, J gene, V gene, CDR3 protein, CDR3 DNA. A D gene is named only where the DNA matches it firmly. Expanded clones get a size class; other rows say once, few or many, or leave the size out.

>NA|17|once|TRBJ2-7|TRBV15
CATSSLKDRPSSYEQYF
TGTGCCACCAGCAGCCTTAAAGACAGACCGAGCTCCTACGAGCAGTACTTC
>NA|14|few|TRBJ2-5|TRBV7-8
CASSPAPARETQYF
TGTGCCAGCAGCCCAGCGCCTGCCAGAGAGACCCAGTACTTC
>NA|13|NA|TRBJ2-4|TRBV6-5
CASTGIAKNIQYF
TGTGCCAGCACCGGTATAGCCAAAAACATTCAGTACTTC
>NA|14|NA|TRBJ2-7|TRBV30
CAWAMGDTVYEQYF
TGTGCCTGGGCGATGGGAGACACCGTCTACGAGCAGTACTTC
>NA|16|NA|TRBJ2-7|TRBV5-1
CASSPGFGAASYEQYF
TGCGCCAGCAGCCCCGGGTTCGGCGCCGCCTCCTACGAGCAGTACTTC
>NA|14|few|TRBJ2-1|TRBV10-3
CAISEAGLSDEQFF
TGTGCCATCAGTGAGGCTGGGCTTTCCGATGAGCAGTTCTTC
>TRBD2|15|NA|TRBJ2-3|TRBV7-9
CASSSAGGQGDTQYF
TGTGCCAGCAGCTCCGCGGGAGGGCAGGGGGATACGCAGTATTTT
>TRBD1|14|few|TRBJ1-6|TRBV4-1
CASSQDDRDSPLHF
TGCGCCAGCAGCCAAGACGACAGGGACTCACCCCTCCACTTT
>NA|15|few|TRBJ2-3|TRBV5-1
CASSFARGDTDTQYF
TGCGCCAGCAGCTTTGCTCGCGGGGACACAGATACGCAGTATTTT
>TRBD1|15|NA|TRBJ1-6|TRBV7-9
CASAPQTGKVSPLHF
TGTGCCAGCGCCCCCCAGACAGGGAAGGTATCACCCCTCCACTTT
>NA|14|NA|TRBJ1-1|TRBV5-1
CASSLLGPNTEAFF
TGTGCCAGCAGCTTGTTGGGGCCGAACACTGAAGCTTTCTTT
>NA|14|NA|TRBJ1-6|TRBV7-2
CASSFDTANSPLHF
TGTGCCAGCAGCTTTGACACGGCTAATTCACCCCTCCACTTT
>TRBD1|14|NA|TRBJ1-5|TRBV2
CASTGGRGNQPQHF
TGTGCCAGCACAGGGGGTAGGGGCAATCAGCCCCAGCATTTT
>NA|13|medium-sized|TRBJ2-1|TRBV30
CAWSARSSGSRFF
TGTGCCTGGAGTGCCCGTTCTTCCGGGTCCCGGTTCTTC
>NA|15|few|TRBJ1-3|TRBV6-5
CASTLSTGSGNTIYF
TGTGCCAGCACTCTATCGACAGGCTCTGGAAACACCATATATTTT
>TRBD1|12|few|TRBJ1-5|TRBV12-5
CASGGQGAAQHF
TGTGCTAGTGGGGGACAGGGGGCCGCCCAGCATTTT
>TRBD1|14|few|TRBJ1-2|TRBV27
CASRYRGEGYGYTF
TGTGCCAGCAGATACAGGGGCGAGGGCTATGGCTACACCTTC
>NA|15|few|TRBJ2-3|TRBV21-1
CASRPDRDGTDTQYF
TGTGCCAGCAGACCGGACAGAGATGGAACAGATACGCAGTATTTT
>NA|13|few|TRBJ2-3|TRBV27
CASSLTDLGTQYF
TGTGCCAGCAGTTTGACGGACTTGGGCACGCAGTATTTT
>TRBD2|15|NA|TRBJ2-1|TRBV5-1
CASSEQLAGGDEQFF
TGCGCCAGCAGCGAGCAACTAGCGGGGGGGGATGAGCAGTTCTTC
>NA|19|NA|TRBJ1-5|TRBV21-1
CASIAPGGGEGFSNQPQHF
TGTGCCAGCATCGCCCCGGGAGGGGGAGAGGGTTTTAGCAATCAGCCCCAGCATTTT
>TRBD1|15|NA|TRBJ2-1|TRBV28
CASNRRDRDYNEQFF
TGTGCCAGCAATCGACGGGACAGGGACTACAATGAGCAGTTCTTC
>NA|13|NA|TRBJ2-3|TRBV11-2
CASSQSGSATQYF
TGTGCCAGCAGCCAAAGCGGGTCGGCCACGCAGTATTTT
>NA|15|NA|TRBJ1-4|TRBV25-1
CASSEFRVTNEKLFF
TGTGCCAGCAGTGAATTCCGGGTAACTAATGAAAAACTGTTTTTT
>NA|14|few|TRBJ2-3|TRBV5-4
CASSLLELMDTQYF
TGTGCCAGCAGCCTACTAGAATTGATGGATACGCAGTATTTT
>NA|14|few|TRBJ1-5|TRBV30
CAWSFWGSNQPQHF
TGTGCCTGGAGTTTCTGGGGCAGCAATCAGCCCCAGCATTTT
>NA|16|few|TRBJ1-6|TRBV11-3
CASSPAGEWDNSPLHF
TGTGCCAGCAGCCCAGCCGGGGAATGGGATAATTCACCCCTCCACTTT
>TRBD1|13|NA|TRBJ1-2|TRBV7-2
CASSSRQGYGYTF
TGTGCCAGCAGCTCGAGACAGGGTTATGGCTACACCTTC
>TRBD1|14|few|TRBJ1-1|TRBV5-1
CASSFLTGGTEAFF
TGCGCCAGCAGCTTCTTGACAGGGGGCACTGAAGCTTTCTTT
>TRBD1|12|NA|TRBJ2-7|TRBV29-1
CSIRQGTGEQYF
TGCAGCATCCGACAGGGGACGGGGGAGCAGTACTTC
>TRBD2|13|NA|TRBJ2-7|TRBV11-2
CATGQGGRGEQYF
TGTGCCACCGGCCAGGGCGGGAGAGGGGAGCAGTACTTC
>TRBD1|13|NA|TRBJ2-1|TRBV9
CASSPVTGDEQFF
TGTGCCAGCAGCCCCGTGACAGGGGATGAGCAGTTCTTC
>NA|14|NA|TRBJ2-5|TRBV5-1
CASSFGQGQETQYF
TGCGCCAGCAGCTTCGGGCAGGGCCAAGAGACCCAGTACTTC
>NA|16|few|TRBJ2-1|TRBV7-2
CASTKTGLSSYNEQFF
TGTGCCAGCACCAAGACAGGCCTGAGCTCCTACAATGAGCAGTTCTTC
>NA|16|NA|TRBJ2-2|TRBV4-2
CASSQDSQGVTGELFF
TGTGCCAGCAGCCAAGATAGCCAGGGTGTCACCGGGGAGCTGTTTTTT
>TRBD1|15|few|TRBJ2-7|TRBV11-2
CASSTYGTGRGEQYF
TGTGCCAGCAGCACATACGGGACAGGGAGAGGGGAGCAGTACTTC
>TRBD2|17|NA|TRBJ2-1|TRBV6-1
CASSEGSGTSSYNEQFF
TGTGCCAGCAGTGAAGGTAGCGGGACTAGCTCCTACAATGAGCAGTTCTTC
>NA|13|NA|TRBJ2-5|TRBV11-2
CASSRGFQETQYF
TGTGCCAGCAGTCGGGGATTCCAAGAGACCCAGTACTTC
>TRBD1|15|NA|TRBJ2-2|TRBV30
CAWSEPGAGGGELFF
TGTGCCTGGAGTGAGCCCGGGGCAGGGGGCGGGGAGCTGTTTTTT
>NA|13|NA|TRBJ2-1|TRBV9
CASSVDTYNEQFF
TGTGCCAGCAGCGTAGACACCTACAATGAGCAGTTCTTC
>NA|12|many|TRBJ2-5|TRBV18
CASSPNGETQYF
TGTGCCAGCTCACCAAACGGAGAGACCCAGTACTTC
>NA|13|few|TRBJ1-4|TRBV30
CASTGFGNEKLFF
TGTGCCAGCACAGGGTTCGGGAATGAAAAACTGTTTTTT
>NA|15|few|TRBJ2-3|TRBV11-3
CASSASQGYTDTQYF
TGTGCCAGCAGCGCGTCTCAGGGTTACACAGATACGCAGTATTTT
>TRBD1|14|few|TRBJ1-1|TRBV12-5
CASDRQGTNTEAFF
TGTGCTAGTGATCGACAGGGAACGAACACTGAAGCTTTCTTT
>NA|16|many|TRBJ1-5|TRBV14
CASSQEDFRGNQPQHF
TGTGCCAGCAGCCAAGAAGATTTCAGGGGTAATCAGCCCCAGCATTTT
>TRBD2|16|few|TRBJ2-1|TRBV29-1
CSVEAASGRRANEQFF
TGCAGCGTTGAAGCTGCTAGCGGGAGACGGGCCAATGAGCAGTTCTTC
>NA|13|NA|TRBJ2-7|TRBV2
CASRGTGLDEQYF
TGTGCCAGCAGGGGTACAGGGTTGGACGAGCAGTACTTC
>TRBD2|15|few|TRBJ2-7|TRBV18
CASSPPTSGRNEQYF
TGTGCCAGCTCACCACCGACTAGCGGGAGGAACGAGCAGTACTTC
>TRBD2|14|NA|TRBJ2-5|TRBV11-1
CASTWSGRQETQYF
TGTGCCAGCACATGGAGCGGGAGACAGGAGACCCAGTACTTC
>NA|14|NA|TRBJ2-5|TRBV4-1
CASSQDAAKETQYF
TGCGCCAGCAGCCAAGATGCGGCTAAAGAGACCCAGTACTTC
>TRBD1|14|many|TRBJ1-5|TRBV29-1
CSVVTGSFGQPQHF
TGCAGCGTTGTGACAGGGAGTTTCGGTCAGCCCCAGCATTTT
>TRBD2|15|NA|TRBJ2-3|TRBV5-1
CASSTSGMDTDTQYF
TGCGCCAGCAGCACTAGCGGGATGGACACAGATACGCAGTATTTT
>NA|11|NA|TRBJ2-1|TRBV5-4
CASSEGVGQFF
TGTGCCAGCAGCGAAGGGGTTGGGCAGTTCTTC
>NA|16|few|TRBJ2-2|TRBV29-1
CSAQRLAGANTGELFF
TGCAGCGCCCAACGGTTGGCGGGCGCGAACACCGGGGAGCTGTTTTTT
>TRBD2|14|NA|TRBJ2-1|TRBV7-2
CASSLTSGSNEQFF
TGTGCCAGCAGCTTAACCAGCGGGAGCAATGAGCAGTTCTTC